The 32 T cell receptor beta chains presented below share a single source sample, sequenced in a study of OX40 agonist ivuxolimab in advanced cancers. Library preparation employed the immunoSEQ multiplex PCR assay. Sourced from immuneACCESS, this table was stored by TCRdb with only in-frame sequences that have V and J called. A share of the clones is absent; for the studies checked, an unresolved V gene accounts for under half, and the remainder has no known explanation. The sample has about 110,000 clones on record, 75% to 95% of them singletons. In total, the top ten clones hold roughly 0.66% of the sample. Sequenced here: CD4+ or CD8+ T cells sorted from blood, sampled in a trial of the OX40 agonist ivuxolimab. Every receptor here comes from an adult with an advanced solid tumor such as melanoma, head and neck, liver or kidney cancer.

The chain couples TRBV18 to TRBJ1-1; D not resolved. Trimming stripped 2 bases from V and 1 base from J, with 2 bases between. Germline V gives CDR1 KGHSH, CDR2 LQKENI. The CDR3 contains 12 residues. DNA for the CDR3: TGTGCCAGCTCACCAGGGAACACTGAAGCTTTCTTT. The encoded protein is CASSPGNTEAFF.

The CDR3 DNA sequence: TGCGCCAGCAGTGACTCGGGGGCAAGCACTGAAGCTTTCTTT. Translation: CASSDSGASTEAFF. This chain connects TRBV10-1 to TRBJ1-1; a possible D gene is TRBD1 (6 bases). This CDR3 comprises 14 residues. Trimming took 3 bases from V and 4 from J, leaving 12 bases between them. Germline V gene sequence: CDR1 WNHNN, CDR2 SYGVQD (reference sequence).

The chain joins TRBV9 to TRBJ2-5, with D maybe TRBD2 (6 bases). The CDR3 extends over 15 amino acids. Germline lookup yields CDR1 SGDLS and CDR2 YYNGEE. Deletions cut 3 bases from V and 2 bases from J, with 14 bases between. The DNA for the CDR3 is TGTGCCAGCAGCGAGTGGTCCGCGGGGCAAGAGACCCAGTACTTC. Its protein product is CASSEWSAGQETQYF.

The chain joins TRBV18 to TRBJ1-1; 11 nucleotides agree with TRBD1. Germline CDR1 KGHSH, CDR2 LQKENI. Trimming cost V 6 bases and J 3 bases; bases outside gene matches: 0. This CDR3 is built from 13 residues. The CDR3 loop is CASSGQGDTEAFF. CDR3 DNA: TGTGCCAGCTCGGGACAGGGGGACACTGAAGCTTTCTTT.

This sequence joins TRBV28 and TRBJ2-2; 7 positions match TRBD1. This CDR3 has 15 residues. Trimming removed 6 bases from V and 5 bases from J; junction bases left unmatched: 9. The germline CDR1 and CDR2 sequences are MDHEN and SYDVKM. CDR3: CASSPDRAMTGELFF. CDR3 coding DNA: TGTGCCAGCAGCCCTGACAGGGCGATGACCGGGGAGCTGTTTTTT.

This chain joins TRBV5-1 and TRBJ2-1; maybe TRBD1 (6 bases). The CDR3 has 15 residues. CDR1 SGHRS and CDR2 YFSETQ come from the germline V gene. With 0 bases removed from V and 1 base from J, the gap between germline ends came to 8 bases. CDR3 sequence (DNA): TGCGCCAGCAGCTTGGGGGGGCGATCCTACAATGAGCAGTTCTTC. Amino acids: CASSLGGRSYNEQFF. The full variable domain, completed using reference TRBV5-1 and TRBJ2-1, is KAGVTQTPRYLIKTRGQQVTLSCSPISGHRSVSWYQQTPGQGLQFLFEYFSETQRNKGNFPGRFSGRQFSNSRSEMNVSTLELGDSALYLCASSLGGRSYNEQFFGPGTRLTVL.

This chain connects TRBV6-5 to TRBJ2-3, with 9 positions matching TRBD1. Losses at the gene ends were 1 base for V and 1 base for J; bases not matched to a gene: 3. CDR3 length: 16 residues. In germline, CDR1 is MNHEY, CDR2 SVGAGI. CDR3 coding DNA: TGTGCCAGCAGTTACTTGGGACAGGGAGGCACAGATACGCAGTATTTT. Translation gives CASSYLGQGGTDTQYF.

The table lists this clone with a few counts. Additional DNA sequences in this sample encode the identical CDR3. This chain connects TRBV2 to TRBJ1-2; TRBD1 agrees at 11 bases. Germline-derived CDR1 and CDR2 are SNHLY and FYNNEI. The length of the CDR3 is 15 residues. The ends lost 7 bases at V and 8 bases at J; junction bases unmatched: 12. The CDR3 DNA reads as TGTGCCAGCATCATGGACAGGGGGCGCCCGGGAGGCTACACCTTC. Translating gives CASIMDRGRPGGYTF. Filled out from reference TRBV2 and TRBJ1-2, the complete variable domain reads EPEVTQTPSHQVTQMGQEVILRCVPISNHLYFYWYRQILGQKVEFLVSFYNNEISEKSEIFDDQFSVERPDGSNFTLKIRSTKLEDSAMYFCASIMDRGRPGGYTFGSGTRLTVV.

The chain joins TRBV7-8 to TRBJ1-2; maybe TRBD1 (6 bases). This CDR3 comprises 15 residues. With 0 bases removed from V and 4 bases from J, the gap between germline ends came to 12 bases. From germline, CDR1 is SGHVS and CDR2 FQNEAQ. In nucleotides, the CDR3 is TGTGCCAGCAGCTTAGCGGACCAGGGGAGCTATGGCTACACCTTC. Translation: CASSLADQGSYGYTF.

This CDR3 is CASSEERGEQYF. The DNA of the CDR3 is TGTGCCAGCAGTGAAGAAAGGGGTGAGCAGTACTTC. J is TRBJ2-7 and V is TRBV2; TRBD1 might be the D (5 bases). V shed 1 base and J shed 7 bases, with 8 bases lying between them. Germline-derived CDR1 and CDR2 are SNHLY and FYNNEI. This CDR3 region has 12 residues. The variable domain in full, completed from reference TRBV2 and TRBJ2-7, reads EPEVTQTPSHQVTQMGQEVILRCVPISNHLYFYWYRQILGQKVEFLVSFYNNEISEKSEIFDDQFSVERPDGSNFTLKIRSTKLEDSAMYFCASSEERGEQYFGPGTRLTVT.

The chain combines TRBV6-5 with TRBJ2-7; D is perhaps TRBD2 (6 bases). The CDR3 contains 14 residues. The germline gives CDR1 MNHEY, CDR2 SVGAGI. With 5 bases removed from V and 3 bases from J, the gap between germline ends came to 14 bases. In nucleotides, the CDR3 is TGTGCCAGCAGTGGGACTGTGGGAATCTACGAGCAGTACTTC. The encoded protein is CASSGTVGIYEQYF.

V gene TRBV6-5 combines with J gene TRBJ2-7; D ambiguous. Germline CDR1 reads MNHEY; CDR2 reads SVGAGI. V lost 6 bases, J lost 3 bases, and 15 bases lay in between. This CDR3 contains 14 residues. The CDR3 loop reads CASSLTARGYEQYF. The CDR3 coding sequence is TGTGCCAGCAGCCTGACCGCGAGAGGCTACGAGCAGTACTTC.

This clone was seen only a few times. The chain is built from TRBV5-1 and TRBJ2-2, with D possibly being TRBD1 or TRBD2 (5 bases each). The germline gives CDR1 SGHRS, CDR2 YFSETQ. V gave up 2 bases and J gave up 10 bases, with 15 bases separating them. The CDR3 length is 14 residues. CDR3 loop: CASSFGTRVEELFF. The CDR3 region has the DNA TGCGCCAGCAGCTTCGGGACCCGGGTGGAGGAGCTGTTTTTT.

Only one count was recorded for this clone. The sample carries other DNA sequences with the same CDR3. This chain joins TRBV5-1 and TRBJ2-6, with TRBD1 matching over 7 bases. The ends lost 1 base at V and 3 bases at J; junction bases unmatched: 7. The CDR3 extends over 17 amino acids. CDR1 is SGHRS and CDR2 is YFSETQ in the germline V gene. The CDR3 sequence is CASSLRQGDSGANVLTF. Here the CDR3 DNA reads TGCGCCAGCAGCTTGCGTCAGGGGGATAGTGGGGCCAACGTCCTGACTTTC.

As DNA, the CDR3 is TGTGCCAGCAGCCGGGACAGGGGAGGCGGGGAGCTGTTTTTT. It specifies CASSRDRGGGELFF. This sequence joins TRBV7-3 and TRBJ2-2; 10 bases are a match to TRBD1. The CDR3 runs 14 residues. V lost 5 bases to trimming and J lost 7 bases; unmatched junction nucleotides: 4. Germline-derived CDR1 and CDR2 are SGHTA and FQGTGA.

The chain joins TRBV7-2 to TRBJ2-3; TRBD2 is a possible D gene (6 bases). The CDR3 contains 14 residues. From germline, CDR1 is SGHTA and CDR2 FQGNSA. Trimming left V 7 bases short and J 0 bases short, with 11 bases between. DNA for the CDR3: TGTGCCAGCAAACTGGAGGGCAGCACAGATACGCAGTATTTT. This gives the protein CASKLEGSTDTQYF.

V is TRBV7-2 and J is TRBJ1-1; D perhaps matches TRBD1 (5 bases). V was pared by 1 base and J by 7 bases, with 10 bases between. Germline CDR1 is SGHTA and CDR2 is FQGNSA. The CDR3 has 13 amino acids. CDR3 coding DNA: TGTGCCAGCAGCTTAGATCCGGGGGGTGAAGCTTTCTTT. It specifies CASSLDPGGEAFF.

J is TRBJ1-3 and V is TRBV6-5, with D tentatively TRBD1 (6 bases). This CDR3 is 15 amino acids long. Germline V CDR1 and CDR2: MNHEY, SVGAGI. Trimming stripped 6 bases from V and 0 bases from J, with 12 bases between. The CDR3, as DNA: TGTGCCAGCAGCAGACAGGCTTTCTCTGGAAACACCATATATTTT. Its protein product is CASSRQAFSGNTIYF.

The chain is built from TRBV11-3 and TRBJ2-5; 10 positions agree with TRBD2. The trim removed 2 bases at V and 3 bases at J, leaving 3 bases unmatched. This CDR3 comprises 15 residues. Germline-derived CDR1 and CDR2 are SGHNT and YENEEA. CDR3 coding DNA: TGTGCCAGCAGCTTACGTAGCGGGGGGAAAGAGACCCAGTACTTC. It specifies CASSLRSGGKETQYF. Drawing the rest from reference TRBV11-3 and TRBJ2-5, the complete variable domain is EAGVVQSPRYKIIEKKQPVAFWCNPISGHNTLYWYLQNLGQGPELLIRYENEEAVDDSQLPKDRFSAERLKGVDSTLKIQPAELGDSAVYLCASSLRSGGKETQYFGPGTRLLVL.

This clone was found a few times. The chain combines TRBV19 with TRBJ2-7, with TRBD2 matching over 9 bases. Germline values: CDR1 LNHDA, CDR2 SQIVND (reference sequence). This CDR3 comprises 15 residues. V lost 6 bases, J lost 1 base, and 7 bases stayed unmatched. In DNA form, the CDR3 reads TGTGCCAGTAGGACGACTAGCGGCAAATCCTACGAGCAGTACTTC. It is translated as CASRTTSGKSYEQYF.

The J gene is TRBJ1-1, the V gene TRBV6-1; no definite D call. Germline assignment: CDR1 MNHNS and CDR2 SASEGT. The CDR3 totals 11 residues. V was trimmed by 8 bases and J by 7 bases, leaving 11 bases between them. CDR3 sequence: CASSVLDEAFF. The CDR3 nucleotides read TGTGCCAGCTCAGTACTCGATGAAGCTTTCTTT.

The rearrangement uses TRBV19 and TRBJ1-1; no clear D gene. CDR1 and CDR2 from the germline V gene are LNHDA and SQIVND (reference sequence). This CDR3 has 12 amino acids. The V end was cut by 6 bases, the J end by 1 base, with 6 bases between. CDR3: CASSPGNTEAFF. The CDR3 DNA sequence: TGTGCCAGTAGCCCGGGGAACACTGAAGCTTTCTTT.

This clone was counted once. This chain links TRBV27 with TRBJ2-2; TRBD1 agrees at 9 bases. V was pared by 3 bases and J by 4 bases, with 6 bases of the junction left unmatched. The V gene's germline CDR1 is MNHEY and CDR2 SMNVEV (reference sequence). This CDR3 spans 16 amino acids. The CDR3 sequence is CASSFYRGPGTGELFF. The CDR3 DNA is TGTGCCAGCAGTTTCTACAGGGGGCCCGGCACCGGGGAGCTGTTTTTT.

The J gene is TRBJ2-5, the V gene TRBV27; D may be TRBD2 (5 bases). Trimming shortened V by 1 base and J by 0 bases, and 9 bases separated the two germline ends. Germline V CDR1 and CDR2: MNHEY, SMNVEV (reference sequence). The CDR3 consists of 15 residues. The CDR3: CASSLFGRDQETQYF. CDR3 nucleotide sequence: TGTGCCAGCAGTTTATTTGGGAGAGACCAAGAGACCCAGTACTTC.

CDR3 sequence: CASSEYMGNTEAFF. The CDR3 DNA reads as TGTGCCAGCAGTGAATATATGGGGAACACTGAAGCTTTCTTT. V usage is TRBV25-1 and J usage is TRBJ1-1; no firm D call. Germline assignment: CDR1 MGHDK and CDR2 SYGVNS. V was shortened by 0 bases and J by 1 base, with 6 bases between the two germline ends. There are 14 residues in the CDR3.

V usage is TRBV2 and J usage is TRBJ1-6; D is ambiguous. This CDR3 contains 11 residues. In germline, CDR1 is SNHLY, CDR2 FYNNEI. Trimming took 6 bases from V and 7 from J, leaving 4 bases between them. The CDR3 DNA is TGTGCCAGCAGAGACAATTCACCCCTCCACTTT. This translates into CASRDNSPLHF.

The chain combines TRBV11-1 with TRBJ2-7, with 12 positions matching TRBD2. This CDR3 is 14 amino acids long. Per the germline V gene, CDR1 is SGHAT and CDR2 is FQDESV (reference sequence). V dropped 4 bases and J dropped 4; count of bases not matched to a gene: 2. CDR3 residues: CASSSGLAGYEQYF. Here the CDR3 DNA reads TGTGCCAGCAGCTCGGGACTAGCGGGTTACGAGCAGTACTTC.

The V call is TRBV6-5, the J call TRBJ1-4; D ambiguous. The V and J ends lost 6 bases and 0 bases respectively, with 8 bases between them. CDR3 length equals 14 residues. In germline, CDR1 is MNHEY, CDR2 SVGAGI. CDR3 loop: CASRESATNEKLFF. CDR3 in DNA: TGTGCCAGCAGAGAGTCAGCAACTAATGAAAAACTGTTTTTT.

DNA of the CDR3: TGTGCCAGTAGTATAGACCGCCTCGGAAACACCATATATTTT. Its translation: CASSIDRLGNTIYF. The J gene is TRBJ1-3, the V gene TRBV19; D gene unclear. V shed 0 bases and J shed 4 bases, with 7 bases lying between them. Germline V lookup: CDR1 LNHDA, CDR2 SQIVND (reference sequence). The CDR3 sequence is 14 residues long.

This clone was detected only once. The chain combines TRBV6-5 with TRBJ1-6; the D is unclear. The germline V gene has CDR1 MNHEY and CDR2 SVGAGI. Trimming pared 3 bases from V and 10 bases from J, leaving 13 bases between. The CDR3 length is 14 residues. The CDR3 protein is CASSYQSNKSPLHF. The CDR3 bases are TGTGCCAGCAGTTATCAAAGTAACAAGTCACCCCTCCACTTT.

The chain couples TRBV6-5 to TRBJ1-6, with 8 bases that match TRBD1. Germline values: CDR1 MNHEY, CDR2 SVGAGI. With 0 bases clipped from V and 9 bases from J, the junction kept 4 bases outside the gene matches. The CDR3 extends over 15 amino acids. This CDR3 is CASSYSGTGSSPLHF. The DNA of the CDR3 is TGTGCCAGCAGTTACTCAGGGACAGGTTCTTCACCCCTCCACTTT.

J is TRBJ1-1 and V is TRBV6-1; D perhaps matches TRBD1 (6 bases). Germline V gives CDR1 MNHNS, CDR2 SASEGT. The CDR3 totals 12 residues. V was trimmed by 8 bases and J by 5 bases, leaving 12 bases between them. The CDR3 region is CASGTPGTEAFF. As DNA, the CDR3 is TGTGCCAGCGGGACACCTGGGACTGAAGCTTTCTTT.